The 27 T cell receptor beta chains listed next were all sequenced from one sample in a study of T-cell memory formation after mild COVID-19. Each CDR3 protein gets one entry after TCRdb re-called the 5' RACE reads with MiXCR. Counted here are hundreds of thousands of distinct CDR3 sequences, roughly 16% occurring once; the ten biggest clones make up around 23%. Sequenced sample: PBMCs or a T cell subset sorted from them (not recorded which). The receptors here all came from a man in his late teens or twenties who had mild COVID-19 (a few samples of this study predate the infection). Cell type and time point are not known.

The table lists this clonotype with many counts. The rearrangement uses TRBV6-5 and TRBJ1-1, with D unresolved. Trimming left V 5 bases short and J 2 bases short, with 9 bases between. This CDR3 is 13 amino acids long. From germline, CDR1 is MNHEY and CDR2 SVGAGI. CDR3 DNA sequence: TGTGCCAGCAGTGCCGGGGTTAACACTGAAGCTTTCTTT. This sequence encodes CASSAGVNTEAFF.

This clonotype was observed a handful of times. The J gene is TRBJ2-5, the V gene TRBV29-1; D not certain. The V end was cut by 5 bases, the J end by 5 bases, with 12 bases between. The CDR3 runs to 12 residues. Germline loops: CDR1 SQVTM, CDR2 ANQGSEA. This chain's CDR3 is CSVRPTGETQYF. The CDR3 DNA is TGCAGCGTTCGCCCGACCGGGGAGACCCAGTACTTC.

The sample holds a few counts of this clonotype. The chain is built from TRBV7-8 and TRBJ2-1; D gene unclear. Germline loops: CDR1 SGHVS, CDR2 FQNEAQ. CDR3 length: 12 amino acids. V shed 5 bases and J shed 7 bases, with 9 bases lying between them. CDR3 in DNA: TGTGCCAGCAGCCCACGGTGGAATGAGCAGTTCTTC. It encodes CASSPRWNEQFF.

The chain recombines TRBV12-3 or TRBV12-4 with TRBJ2-3, with 7 nucleotides matching TRBD1. Trimming cost V 5 bases and J 11 bases; bases outside gene matches: 10. The CDR3 contains 13 residues. CDR3 nucleotides: TGTGCCAGCAGTCCACAGGGGCACAGTAAGCAGTATTTT. Protein sequence: CASSPQGHSKQYF.

The chain joins TRBV28 to TRBJ2-2; 7 bases are a match to TRBD2. With 5 bases clipped from V and 7 bases from J, the junction kept 10 bases outside the gene matches. This CDR3 comprises 15 residues. CDR1 and CDR2 from the germline V gene are MDHEN and SYDVKM. This CDR3 is CASSPGDYQGGELFF. The CDR3 bases are TGTGCCAGCAGTCCCGGGGACTACCAGGGCGGGGAGCTGTTTTTT.

CDR3 sequence (DNA): TGTGCCAGCAGCTTGGGGACAGGACCTGAAAAACTGTTTTTT. Translating it yields CASSLGTGPEKLFF. The J gene is TRBJ1-4, the V gene TRBV7-9; 8 positions agree with TRBD1. The CDR3 is made up of 14 amino acids. Germline CDR1 SEHNR, CDR2 FQNEAQ (reference sequence). V shed 3 bases, J shed 7 bases, and the junction held 4 bases outside the gene matches.

The chain couples TRBV4-3 to TRBJ2-7; TRBD1 matches at 11 bases. The CDR3 loop spans 15 amino acids. Trimming took 1 base from V and 4 from J; bases not matched to a gene: 3. Looked up from germline, CDR1 is LGHNA and CDR2 is YSLEER. As DNA, the CDR3 is TGCGCCAGCAGCCAAGGGACAGGGGGCGTTTACGAGCAGTACTTC. This codes for CASSQGTGGVYEQYF.

This clonotype has more than one count but fewer than ten. The CDR3 loop is CATSDLRQAYQPQHF. The DNA for the CDR3 is TGTGCCACCAGTGATTTGCGTCAGGCTTATCAGCCCCAGCATTTT. The chain uses TRBV24-1 and TRBJ1-5, with no clear D. V lost 0 bases and J lost 5, with 10 bases in between. CDR3 length: 15 residues. The V gene's germline CDR1 is KGHDR and CDR2 SFDVKD.

The chain recombines TRBV4-2 with TRBJ2-3; 7 nucleotides line up with TRBD2. Germline CDR1 LGHNA, CDR2 YNFKEQ. The CDR3 sequence is 15 residues long. The V and J ends lost 1 base and 4 bases, in that order; junction bases with no gene match: 5. The CDR3 loop reads CASSQAPLASDTQYF. Here the CDR3 DNA reads TGTGCCAGCAGCCAAGCCCCACTAGCGTCAGATACGCAGTATTTT.

CDR3 amino acids: CASTRLAGYNEQFF. The CDR3 region has the DNA TGTGCCAGCACCAGACTAGCGGGGTACAATGAGCAGTTCTTC. This rearrangement joins TRBV7-8 to TRBJ2-1; 11 positions match TRBD2. The CDR3 is 14 residues long. Germline CDR1 SGHVS, CDR2 FQNEAQ. V shed 7 bases, J shed 4 bases, and the junction held 3 bases outside the gene matches.

This clonotype was counted only a few times. V gene TRBV20-1 combines with J gene TRBJ2-1; the D gene is possibly TRBD1 (5 bases). Germline V gives CDR1 DFQATT, CDR2 SNEGSKA (reference sequence). With 3 bases removed from V and 6 bases from J, the gap between germline ends came to 15 bases. The length of the CDR3 is 14 residues. The CDR3 protein is CSASISGFSNEQFF. CDR3 DNA: TGCAGTGCTAGTATCTCAGGGTTTTCCAATGAGCAGTTCTTC.

In its sample, this clonotype was seen a few times. CDR3 DNA: TGCGCCAGCAGCCAGCACCCGACAGGGGGTACCGGTCAGCCCCAGCATTTT. Encoded protein: CASSQHPTGGTGQPQHF. This chain connects TRBV4-1 to TRBJ1-5, with 9 bases fitting TRBD1. The CDR3 loop spans 17 amino acids. With 3 bases clipped from V and 6 bases from J, the junction kept 12 bases outside the gene matches. Per germline, CDR1 MGHRA and CDR2 YSYEKL.

This clonotype was counted many times. CDR3 bases: TGCAGTGCTAGTGCGACGGGGGGCTACACCTTC. Amino acids: CSASATGGYTF. V gene TRBV20-1 combines with J gene TRBJ1-2, with D uncertain. The germline V gene encodes CDR1 DFQATT and CDR2 SNEGSKA (reference sequence). This CDR3 has 11 residues. Trimming shortened V by 3 bases and J by 8 bases, and 10 bases separated the two germline ends.

The chain employs TRBV4-2 and TRBJ1-1; D is unclear. Deletions cut 0 bases from V and 6 bases from J, with 14 bases between. This CDR3 has 15 residues. Looked up from germline, CDR1 is LGHNA and CDR2 is YNFKEQ. CDR3 loop: CASSQDMESYAEAFF. DNA for the CDR3: TGTGCCAGCAGCCAAGATATGGAGTCATACGCTGAAGCTTTCTTT.

This chain links TRBV2 with TRBJ2-2; no firm D call. The CDR3 spans 13 residues. Trimming shortened V by 10 bases and J by 1 base, and 10 bases separated the two germline ends. CDR1 and CDR2 from the germline V gene are SNHLY and FYNNEI. In nucleotides, the CDR3 is TGTGCCATTGTAGAAGGGAACACCGGGGAGCTGTTTTTT. Its protein is CAIVEGNTGELFF.

This clonotype occurred a few times. The chain employs TRBV5-1 and TRBJ1-5; D ambiguous. Germline assignment: CDR1 SGHRS and CDR2 YFSETQ. V was pared by 2 bases and J by 3 bases, with 9 bases between. This CDR3 comprises 14 residues. DNA of the CDR3: TGCGCCAGCAGCTTACTGGGCGCCAATCAGCCCCAGCATTTT. The encoded protein is CASSLLGANQPQHF. Full variable domain (remainder filled in from reference TRBV5-1 and TRBJ1-5): KAGVTQTPRYLIKTRGQQVTLSCSPISGHRSVSWYQQTPGQGLQFLFEYFSETQRNKGNFPGRFSGRQFSNSRSEMNVSTLELGDSALYLCASSLLGANQPQHFGDGTRLSIL.

This clonotype has at least ten counts. The chain recombines TRBV6-5 with TRBJ2-3; 7 bases align to TRBD2. J gave up 0 bases and V 4 bases, and 7 bases lay outside the gene matches. There are 16 residues in the CDR3. Germline V gene data show CDR1 as MNHEY and CDR2 as SVGAGI. CDR3 loop: CASSSGASGSTDTQYF. The CDR3 nucleotides read TGTGCCAGCAGTTCTGGGGCTAGCGGAAGCACAGATACGCAGTATTTT.

The J gene is TRBJ2-5, the V gene TRBV5-6, with TRBD2 matching over 15 bases. This CDR3 is built from 17 residues. The trim removed 3 bases at V and 4 bases at J, leaving 7 bases unmatched. CDR1 and CDR2 from the germline V gene are SGHDT and YYEEEE. The DNA for the CDR3 is TGTGCCAGCAGCTCGACCGGGACTAGCGGGGGGAGAGAGACCCAGTACTTC. Its protein is CASSSTGTSGGRETQYF.

As to this clonotype: One junction end disagrees with the germline gene, perhaps due to a read error. The chain combines TRBV23-1 with TRBJ2-6, with a possible D match to TRBD1 (6 bases). TRBV23-1 is flagged as an ORF with uncertain function. This CDR3 has 17 residues. CDR3 residues: CASSQSLGAYGANVLTF. The DNA for the CDR3 is TGCGCCAGCAGCCAATCATTGGGGGCTTATGGGGCCAACGTCCTGACTTTC.

The chain carries TRBV7-9 and TRBJ2-1, with 8 bases matching TRBD1. The V gene end was trimmed by 5 bases and the J gene end by 1 base; junction bases not matched to a gene: 13. The CDR3 has 18 residues. Germline lookup yields CDR1 SEHNR and CDR2 FQNEAQ (reference sequence). CDR3 sequence reads: CASSASSRGLRSYNEQFF. The CDR3 bases are TGTGCCAGCAGCGCATCTTCCAGGGGGCTTCGGTCCTACAATGAGCAGTTCTTC.

This clonotype appeared a few times. The chain has TRBV6-8 and TRBJ1-5; no reliable D call. The ends were cut back, 6 bases at V and 7 bases at J, with 13 bases in the middle. The CDR3 loop spans 13 amino acids. Germline lookup yields CDR1 MNHGY and CDR2 SAAAGT. The CDR3 here is CASSPDGTQPQHF. The CDR3 DNA follows: TGTGCCAGCAGCCCGGACGGCACACAGCCCCAGCATTTT.

The chain couples TRBV7-3 to TRBJ2-1; tentatively, D is TRBD2 (5 bases). CDR1 and CDR2 from the germline V gene are SGHTA and FQGTGA. V was shortened by 5 bases and J by 9 bases, with 14 bases between the two germline ends. The CDR3 contains 13 residues. CDR3 amino acids: CASSAGLRREQFF. The CDR3 DNA reads as TGTGCCAGCAGCGCGGGTTTGCGGCGTGAGCAGTTCTTC.

This clonotype was recorded a few times. This rearrangement joins TRBV11-2 to TRBJ2-1; 11 bases match TRBD2. CDR3 length: 18 residues. Germline trimming cut 1 base from V and 4 bases from J; bases unmatched to any gene: 9. From germline, CDR1 is SGHAT and CDR2 FQNNGV. DNA of the CDR3: TGTGCCAGCAGCTTAGTTGCGTCTAGCGGGGGGCAATACAATGAGCAGTTCTTC. This encodes CASSLVASSGGQYNEQFF.

This clonotype was counted once. This chain connects TRBV14 to TRBJ2-7; no clear D gene. CDR3 length: 15 amino acids. The V and J ends lost 7 bases and 0 bases respectively, with 16 bases between them. CDR1 is SGHDN, CDR2 FVKESK, per germline. CDR3 region: CASTLRGPSSYEQYV. CDR3 coding DNA: TGTGCCAGCACCCTCCGTGGTCCAAGCTCCTACGAGCAGTACGTC.

This clonotype was detected only a few times. The rearrangement joins TRBV5-1 to TRBJ2-3; TRBD2 aligns across 8 bases. Germline V CDR1 and CDR2: SGHRS, YFSETQ. The CDR3 covers 15 residues. J was trimmed by 5 bases and V by 4 bases; bases with no gene match: 9. Here the CDR3 reads CASSTTGGPGDTQYF. The DNA for the CDR3 is TGCGCCAGCAGCACTACGGGGGGGCCAGGAGATACGCAGTATTTT.

This clonotype has just a few counts. The gene calls are TRBV29-1 and TRBJ1-1, with a tentative D call TRBD1 (6 bases). Germline V gives CDR1 SQVTM, CDR2 ANQGSEA. The CDR3 runs to 15 residues. Trimming stripped 1 base from V and 5 bases from J, with 17 bases between. In DNA, the CDR3 is TGCAGCGTTGAAGTACCAGGGGTCTCGAAAACTGAAGCTTTCTTT. It is translated as CSVEVPGVSKTEAFF.

The V and J genes are TRBV20-1 and TRBJ2-7; 9 positions agree with TRBD2. Germline-derived CDR1 and CDR2 are DFQATT and SNEGSKA (reference sequence). The length of the CDR3 is 16 residues. The ends lost 1 base at V and 0 bases at J; junction bases unmatched: 7. CDR3 bases: TGCAGTGCTAGAGGGGGGGGACTAGCCGTCTCCTACGAGCAGTACTTC. Amino acids: CSARGGGLAVSYEQYF.